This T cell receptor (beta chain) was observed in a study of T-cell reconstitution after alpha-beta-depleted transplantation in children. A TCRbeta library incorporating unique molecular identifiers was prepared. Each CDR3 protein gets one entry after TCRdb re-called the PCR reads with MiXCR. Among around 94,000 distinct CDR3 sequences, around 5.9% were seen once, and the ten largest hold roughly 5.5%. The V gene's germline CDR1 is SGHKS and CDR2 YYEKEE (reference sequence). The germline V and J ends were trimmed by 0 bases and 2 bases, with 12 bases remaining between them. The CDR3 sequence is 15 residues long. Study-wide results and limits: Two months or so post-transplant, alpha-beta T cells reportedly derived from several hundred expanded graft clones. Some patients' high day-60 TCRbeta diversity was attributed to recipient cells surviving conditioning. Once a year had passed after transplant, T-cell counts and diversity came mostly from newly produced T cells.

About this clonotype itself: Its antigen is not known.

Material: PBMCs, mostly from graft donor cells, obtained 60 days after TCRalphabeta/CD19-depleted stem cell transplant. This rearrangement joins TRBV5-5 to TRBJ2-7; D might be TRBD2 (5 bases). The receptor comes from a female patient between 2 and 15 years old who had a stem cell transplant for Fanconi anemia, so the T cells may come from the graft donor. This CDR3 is CASSLAPSPPYEQYF. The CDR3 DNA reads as TGTGCCAGCAGCTTGGCTCCTAGCCCTCCCTACGAGCAGTACTTC.